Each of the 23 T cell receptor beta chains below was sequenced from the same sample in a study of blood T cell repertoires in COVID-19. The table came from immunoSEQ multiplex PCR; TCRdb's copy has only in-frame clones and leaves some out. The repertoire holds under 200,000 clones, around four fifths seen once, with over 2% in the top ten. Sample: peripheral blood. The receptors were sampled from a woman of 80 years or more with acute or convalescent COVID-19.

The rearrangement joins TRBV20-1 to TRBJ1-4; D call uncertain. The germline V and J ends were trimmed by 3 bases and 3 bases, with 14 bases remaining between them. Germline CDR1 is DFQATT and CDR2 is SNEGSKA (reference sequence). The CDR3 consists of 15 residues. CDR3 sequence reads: CSASVDRRANEKLFF. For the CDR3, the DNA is TGCAGTGCTAGTGTGGACCGGCGGGCTAATGAAAAACTGTTTTTT.

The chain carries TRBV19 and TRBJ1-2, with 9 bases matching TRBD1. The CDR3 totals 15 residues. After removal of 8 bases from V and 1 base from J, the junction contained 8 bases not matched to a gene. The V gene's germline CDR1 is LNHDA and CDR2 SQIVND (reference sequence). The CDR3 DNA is TGTGCCAGTCGCCGGGACAGGGCCCTTAACTATGGCTACACCTTC. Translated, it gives CASRRDRALNYGYTF.

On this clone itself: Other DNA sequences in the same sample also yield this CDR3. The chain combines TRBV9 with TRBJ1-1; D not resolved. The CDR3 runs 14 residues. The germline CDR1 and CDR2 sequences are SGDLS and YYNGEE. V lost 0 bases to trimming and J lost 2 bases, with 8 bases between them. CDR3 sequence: CASSVGTANTEAFF. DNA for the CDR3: TGTGCCAGCAGCGTAGGTACAGCAAACACTGAAGCTTTCTTT.

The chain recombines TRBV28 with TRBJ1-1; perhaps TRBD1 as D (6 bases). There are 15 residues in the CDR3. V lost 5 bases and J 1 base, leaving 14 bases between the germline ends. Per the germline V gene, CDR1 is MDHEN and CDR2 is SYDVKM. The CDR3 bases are TGTGCCAGCAGTCCGAACCCCAGGGGGAACACTGAAGCTTTCTTT. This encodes CASSPNPRGNTEAFF.

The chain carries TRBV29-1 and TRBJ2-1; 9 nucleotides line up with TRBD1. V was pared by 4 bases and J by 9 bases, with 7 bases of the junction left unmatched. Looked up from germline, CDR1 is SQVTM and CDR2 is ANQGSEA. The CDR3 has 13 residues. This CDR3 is CSVGGQGVVEQFF. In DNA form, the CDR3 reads TGCAGCGTTGGGGGACAGGGAGTAGTTGAGCAGTTCTTC.

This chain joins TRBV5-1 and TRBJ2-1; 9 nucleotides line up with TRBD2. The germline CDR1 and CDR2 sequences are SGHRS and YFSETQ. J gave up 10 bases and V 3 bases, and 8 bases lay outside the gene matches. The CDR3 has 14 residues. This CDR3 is CASSSAGGGGEQFF. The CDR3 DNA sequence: TGCGCCAGCAGCTCAGCGGGAGGCGGGGGGGAGCAGTTCTTC.

The CDR3, as DNA: TGCAGCGTTGAAAGGGGGGGAGTGAACACTGAAGCTTTCTTT. This translates into CSVERGGVNTEAFF. V gene TRBV29-1 combines with J gene TRBJ1-1, with TRBD1 as a possible D gene (6 bases). The CDR3 sequence is 14 residues long. The germline V gene encodes CDR1 SQVTM and CDR2 ANQGSEA. Deletions cut 2 bases from V and 0 bases from J, with 10 bases between.

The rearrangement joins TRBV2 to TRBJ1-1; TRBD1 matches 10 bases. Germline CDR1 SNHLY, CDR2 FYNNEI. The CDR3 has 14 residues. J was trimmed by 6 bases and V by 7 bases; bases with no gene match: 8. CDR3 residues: CASTMTGGLSEAFF. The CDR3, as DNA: TGTGCCAGCACTATGACAGGGGGCTTATCTGAAGCTTTCTTT.

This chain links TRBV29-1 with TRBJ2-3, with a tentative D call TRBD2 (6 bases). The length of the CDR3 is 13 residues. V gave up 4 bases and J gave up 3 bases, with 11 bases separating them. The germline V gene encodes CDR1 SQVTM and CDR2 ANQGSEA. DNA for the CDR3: TGCAGCGTTGCCCCGGGGACTACAGATACGCAGTATTTT. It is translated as CSVAPGTTDTQYF.

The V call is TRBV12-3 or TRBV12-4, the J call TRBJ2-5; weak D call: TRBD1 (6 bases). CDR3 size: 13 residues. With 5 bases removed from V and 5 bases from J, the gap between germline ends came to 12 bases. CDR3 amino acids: CASSLQGSETQYF. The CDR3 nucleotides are TGTGCCAGCAGTCTACAGGGAAGCGAGACCCAGTACTTC.

CDR3 residues: CAWNAGSRDTEAFF. DNA of the CDR3: TGTGCCTGGAATGCGGGGAGCAGGGACACTGAAGCTTTCTTT. The chain has TRBV30 and TRBJ1-1, with D possibly being TRBD1 (5 bases). The CDR3 is 14 amino acids. CDR1 and CDR2 from the germline V gene are GTSNPN and SVGIG (reference sequence). With 4 bases removed from V and 3 bases from J, the gap between germline ends came to 15 bases.

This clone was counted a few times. The CDR3, as DNA: TGTGCCAGCAGCTCCAGACTAGCGGGGGGTAGCTCCTACAATGAGCAGTTCTTC. Its protein product is CASSSRLAGGSSYNEQFF. This chain connects TRBV7-8 to TRBJ2-1; 13 bases are shared with TRBD2. The CDR3 is made up of 18 amino acids. In germline, CDR1 is SGHVS, CDR2 FQNEAQ. V trimming: 4 bases; J trimming: 0 bases; junction bases outside the gene matches: 6.

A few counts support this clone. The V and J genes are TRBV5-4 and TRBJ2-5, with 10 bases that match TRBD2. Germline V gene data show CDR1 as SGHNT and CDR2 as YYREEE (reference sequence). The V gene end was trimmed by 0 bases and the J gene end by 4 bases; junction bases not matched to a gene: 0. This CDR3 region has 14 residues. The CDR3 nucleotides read TGTGCCAGCAGCTTGGGACTAGCGGGAGAGACCCAGTACTTC. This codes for CASSLGLAGETQYF.

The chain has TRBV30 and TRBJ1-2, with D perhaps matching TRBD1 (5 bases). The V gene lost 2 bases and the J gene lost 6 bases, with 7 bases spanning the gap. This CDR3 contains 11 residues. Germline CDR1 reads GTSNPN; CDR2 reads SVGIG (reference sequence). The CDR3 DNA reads TGTGCCTGGAGTTCAGGGAATGGCTACACCTTC. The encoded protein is CAWSSGNGYTF.

CDR3 loop: CASSYDGRGWNSPLHF. The CDR3 DNA reads TGTGCCAGCAGTTACGATGGCAGGGGATGGAATTCACCCCTCCACTTT. V is TRBV6-5 and J is TRBJ1-6; tentatively, D is TRBD1 (6 bases). This CDR3 is 16 amino acids long. The V end lost 2 bases, the J end lost 7 bases, and 15 bases lay between the germline ends. Germline loops: CDR1 MNHEY, CDR2 SVGAGI.

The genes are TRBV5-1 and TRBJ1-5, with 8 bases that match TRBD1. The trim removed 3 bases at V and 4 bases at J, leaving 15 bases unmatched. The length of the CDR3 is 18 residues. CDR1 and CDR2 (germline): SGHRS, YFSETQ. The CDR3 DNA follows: TGCGCCAGCAGCTCCTTACCCTCTGACAGGGGAGGAAATCAGCCCCAGCATTTT. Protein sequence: CASSSLPSDRGGNQPQHF.

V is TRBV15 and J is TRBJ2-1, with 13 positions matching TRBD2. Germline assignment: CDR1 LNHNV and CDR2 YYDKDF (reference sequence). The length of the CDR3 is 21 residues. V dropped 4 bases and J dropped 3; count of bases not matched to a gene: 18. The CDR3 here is CATSNPGGGTSGASYYNEQFF. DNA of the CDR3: TGTGCCACCAGCAACCCCGGGGGGGGGACTAGCGGGGCATCTTACTACAATGAGCAGTTCTTC.

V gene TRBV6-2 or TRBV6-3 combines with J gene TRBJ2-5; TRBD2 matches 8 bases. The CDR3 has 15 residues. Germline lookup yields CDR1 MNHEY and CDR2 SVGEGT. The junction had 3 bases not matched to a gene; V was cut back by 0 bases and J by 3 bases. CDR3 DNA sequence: TGTGCCAGCAGTTACTCCTCGGGGGGGGAAGAGACCCAGTACTTC. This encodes CASSYSSGGEETQYF.

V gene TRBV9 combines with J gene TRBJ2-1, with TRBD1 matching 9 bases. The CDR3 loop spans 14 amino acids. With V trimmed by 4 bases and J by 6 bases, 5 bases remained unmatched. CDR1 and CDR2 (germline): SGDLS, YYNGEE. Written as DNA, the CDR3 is TGTGCCAGCAGCTCGAGGGGACAGGGCAATGAGCAGTTCTTC. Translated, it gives CASSSRGQGNEQFF.

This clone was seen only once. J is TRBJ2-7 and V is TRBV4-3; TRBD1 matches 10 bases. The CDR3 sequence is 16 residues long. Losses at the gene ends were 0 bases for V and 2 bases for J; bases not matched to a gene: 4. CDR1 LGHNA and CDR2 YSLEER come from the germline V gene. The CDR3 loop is CASSQDPGQGAYEQYF. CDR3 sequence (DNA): TGCGCCAGCAGCCAAGATCCTGGACAGGGGGCCTACGAGCAGTACTTC.

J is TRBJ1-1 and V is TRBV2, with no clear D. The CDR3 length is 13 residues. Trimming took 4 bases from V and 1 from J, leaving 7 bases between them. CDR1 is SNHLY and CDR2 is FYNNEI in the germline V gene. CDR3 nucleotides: TGTGCCAGCAGTGTCGGGTGGAACACTGAAGCTTTCTTT. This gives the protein CASSVGWNTEAFF.

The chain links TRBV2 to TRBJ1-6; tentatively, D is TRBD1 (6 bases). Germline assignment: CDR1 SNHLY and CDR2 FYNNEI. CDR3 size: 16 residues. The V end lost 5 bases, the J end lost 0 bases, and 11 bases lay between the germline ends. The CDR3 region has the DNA TGTGCCAGCAGTCCAAAGGGGGTCTCCTATAATTCACCCCTCCACTTT. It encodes CASSPKGVSYNSPLHF. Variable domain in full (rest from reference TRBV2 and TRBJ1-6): EPEVTQTPSHQVTQMGQEVILRCVPISNHLYFYWYRQILGQKVEFLVSFYNNEISEKSEIFDDQFSVERPDGSNFTLKIRSTKLEDSAMYFCASSPKGVSYNSPLHFGNGTRLTVT.

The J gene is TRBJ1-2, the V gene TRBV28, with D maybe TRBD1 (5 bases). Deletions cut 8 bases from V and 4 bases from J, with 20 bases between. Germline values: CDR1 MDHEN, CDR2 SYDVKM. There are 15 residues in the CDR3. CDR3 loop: CASQGEGGGIYGYTF. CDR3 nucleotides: TGTGCCAGCCAAGGAGAGGGCGGGGGTATCTATGGCTACACCTTC.